Each of the 21 T cell receptor beta chains below was sequenced from the same sample in a study of blood T cell repertoires in COVID-19. Generated by immunoSEQ multiplex PCR, the TCRdb table keeps only in-frame clones and is missing some. The table lists roughly 100,000 clones, around 80% of them singletons. The sample was peripheral blood. Receptors were obtained from an older woman with acute or convalescent COVID-19.

The chain joins TRBV11-2 to TRBJ2-7; D not resolved. This CDR3 has 12 amino acids. Germline loops: CDR1 SGHAT, CDR2 FQNNGV. V gave up 5 bases and J gave up 2 bases, with 7 bases separating them. CDR3 in DNA: TGTGCCAGCAGCCCGCGGCCCTACGAGCAGTACTTC. Translation gives CASSPRPYEQYF.

This clone was observed once. J is TRBJ2-3 and V is TRBV6-1; tentative D call: TRBD1 (5 bases). The CDR3 is made up of 13 amino acids. The V gene's germline CDR1 is MNHNS and CDR2 SASEGT. Deletions cut 5 bases from V and 2 bases from J, with 8 bases between. For the CDR3, the DNA is TGTGCCAGCAGTCAGACAGACACAGATACGCAGTATTTT. Translation gives CASSQTDTDTQYF.

The chain is built from TRBV6-1 and TRBJ1-4; D unclear. V dropped 1 base and J dropped 5 bases, with 14 bases sitting between them. The length of the CDR3 is 16 residues. Germline V gene sequence: CDR1 MNHNS, CDR2 SASEGT. The CDR3 bases are TGTGCCAGCAGTGAAGTCACAACGGGGTCAAATGAAAAACTGTTTTTT. Residues: CASSEVTTGSNEKLFF.

This rearrangement joins TRBV3-1 (or the pseudogene TRBV3-2) to TRBJ1-4; 7 bases fit TRBD1. V shed 3 bases and J 7 bases; nucleotides not matched to a gene: 5. Germline V CDR1 and CDR2: LGHDT, YNNKEL (reference sequence). The CDR3 consists of 14 residues. CDR3 nucleotide sequence: TGTGCCAGCAGCCATGAGGGGGCTGGTGAAAAACTGTTTTTT. It specifies CASSHEGAGEKLFF.

The chain joins TRBV6-5 to TRBJ2-1; 10 bases align to TRBD1. With V trimmed by 6 bases and J by 6 bases, 5 bases remained unmatched. CDR1 and CDR2 from the germline V gene are MNHEY and SVGAGI. The CDR3 is 14 residues long. Here the CDR3 reads CASSRGTGVNEQFF. CDR3 DNA sequence: TGTGCCAGCAGCCGGGGGACAGGGGTCAATGAGCAGTTCTTC.

The chain has TRBV19 and TRBJ1-2; weak D call: TRBD1 (5 bases). V lost 7 bases, J lost 7 bases, and 16 bases lay in between. Germline V CDR1 and CDR2: LNHDA, SQIVND (reference sequence). This CDR3 contains 13 residues. The CDR3 DNA sequence: TGTGCCAGTACTGTGCAGGGAGGGTTTGGCTACACCTTC. It yields the protein CASTVQGGFGYTF. The variable domain in full, completed from reference TRBV19 and TRBJ1-2, reads DGGITQSPKYLFRKEGQNVTLSCEQNLNHDAMYWYRQDPGQGLRLIYYSQIVNDFQKGDIAEGYSVSREKKESFPLTVTSAQKNPTAFYLCASTVQGGFGYTFGSGTRLTVV.

This chain joins TRBV28 and TRBJ2-5; 7 bases fit TRBD1. V shed 3 bases and J 2 bases; nucleotides not matched to a gene: 15. The CDR3 covers 18 residues. From germline, CDR1 is MDHEN and CDR2 SYDVKM. CDR3 region: CASSLEFEDRQGQETQYF. CDR3 nucleotide sequence: TGTGCCAGCAGTTTGGAATTTGAGGACCGACAGGGTCAAGAGACCCAGTACTTC.

This sequence joins TRBV10-3 and TRBJ2-1; 15 nucleotides align to TRBD2. V trimming: 6 bases; J trimming: 8 bases; junction bases outside the gene matches: 8. CDR3 length: 16 residues. CDR1 is ENHRY, CDR2 SYGVKD, per germline. The CDR3 loop is CAISQGTSGRSDEQFF. CDR3 DNA: TGTGCCATCAGCCAAGGGACTAGCGGGAGGAGCGATGAGCAGTTCTTC.

This rearrangement joins TRBV6-5 to TRBJ2-7; D is perhaps TRBD2 (5 bases). V was trimmed by 6 bases and J by 0 bases, leaving 9 bases between them. CDR3 length: 13 amino acids. Germline assignment: CDR1 MNHEY and CDR2 SVGAGI. Written as DNA, the CDR3 is TGTGCCAGCAGGCGGGCCCACTCCTACGAGCAGTACTTC. It specifies CASRRAHSYEQYF.

The chain links TRBV21-1 to TRBJ2-7; the D call TRBD2 from the table was never checked on the DNA. TRBV21-1 is a listed pseudogene. The CDR3 is 12 residues long. In DNA, the CDR3 is TGTGCCAGCGGTTTTCTTAGCTACGAGCAGTACTTC. Translation: CASGFLSYEQYF.

This rearrangement joins TRBV9 to TRBJ2-2; D ambiguous. Trimming left V 2 bases short and J 6 bases short, with 5 bases between. The CDR3 is 12 amino acids. Per the germline V gene, CDR1 is SGDLS and CDR2 is YYNGEE. The CDR3 reads CASSVLSGELFF. CDR3 nucleotides: TGTGCCAGCAGCGTTTTATCCGGGGAGCTGTTTTTT.

The chain couples TRBV4-2 to TRBJ2-7; 12 bases map to TRBD2. This CDR3 has 17 amino acids. The germline V gene encodes CDR1 LGHNA and CDR2 YNFKEQ. With 1 base clipped from V and 3 bases from J, the junction kept 7 bases outside the gene matches. CDR3 residues: CASSQGPGTSGHYEQYF. Here the CDR3 DNA reads TGTGCCAGCAGCCAAGGCCCAGGGACTAGCGGGCACTACGAGCAGTACTTC.

In this sample, this clone turned up once. V usage is TRBV19 and J usage is TRBJ2-7, with D hard to call. With 5 bases removed from V and 2 bases from J, the gap between germline ends came to 13 bases. The V gene's germline CDR1 is LNHDA and CDR2 SQIVND (reference sequence). The length of the CDR3 is 14 residues. CDR3 sequence: CASSCSEQTYEQYF. The CDR3 DNA follows: TGTGCCAGTAGTTGCTCGGAGCAAACCTACGAGCAGTACTTC.

The V call is TRBV29-1, the J call TRBJ2-1, with 10 positions matching TRBD2. This CDR3 comprises 12 residues. V trimming: 6 bases; J trimming: 16 bases; junction bases outside the gene matches: 12. Germline CDR1 and CDR2: SQVTM and ANQGSEA. The CDR3 DNA follows: TGCAGCGTAGTTAGCGGGGGGCCCCCCAGTTTCTTC. It encodes CSVVSGGPPSFF.

This rearrangement joins TRBV7-9 to TRBJ1-1; 9 bases agree with TRBD1. Unmatched junction bases numbered 2, after V lost 3 bases and J lost 3 bases. Per germline, CDR1 SEHNR and CDR2 FQNEAQ (reference sequence). The CDR3 extends over 14 amino acids. CDR3 in DNA: TGTGCCAGCAGCTTCCGGGACAGGGACACTGAAGCTTTCTTT. Translation gives CASSFRDRDTEAFF.

This clone came up a few times. The chain is built from TRBV5-4 and TRBJ2-3; 9 bases match TRBD2. V was pared by 4 bases and J by 3 bases, with 9 bases of the junction left unmatched. Per the germline V gene, CDR1 is SGHNT and CDR2 is YYREEE (reference sequence). CDR3 length: 16 residues. The CDR3 DNA sequence: TGTGCCAGCAGCCCGCCGGGGACTAGCCGTACAGATACGCAGTATTTT. Its protein product is CASSPPGTSRTDTQYF.

The rearrangement joins TRBV3-1 (or the pseudogene TRBV3-2) to TRBJ2-5, with D possibly being TRBD2 (5 bases). The V gene's germline CDR1 is LGHDT and CDR2 YNNKEL (reference sequence). The CDR3 loop spans 13 amino acids. Trimming took 3 bases from V and 5 from J, leaving 10 bases between them. CDR3 loop: CASSQRTGETQYF. The CDR3 DNA reads TGTGCCAGCAGCCAGAGGACTGGCGAGACCCAGTACTTC.

This clone came up a few times. This chain uses TRBV27 with TRBJ1-6; D gene uncertain. Between the trimmed V and J ends, which lost 3 bases and 5 bases, there was a span of 8 bases. Germline CDR1 is MNHEY and CDR2 is SMNVEV (reference sequence). This CDR3 spans 14 amino acids. This chain's CDR3 is CASSFYRNNSPLHF. DNA of the CDR3: TGTGCCAGCAGTTTTTACAGAAATAATTCACCCCTCCACTTT.

The chain couples TRBV19 to TRBJ1-4, with D maybe TRBD1 (6 bases). This CDR3 is built from 14 residues. Germline loops: CDR1 LNHDA, CDR2 SQIVND (reference sequence). V lost 6 bases, J lost 5 bases, and 13 bases lay in between. The CDR3 DNA reads TGTGCCAGTAGCGCACAGGGTGTCAATGAAAAACTGTTTTTT. Translating it yields CASSAQGVNEKLFF.

The chain has TRBV5-1 and TRBJ2-3; D possibly corresponds to TRBD1 (5 bases). CDR3 length equals 15 residues. Looked up from germline, CDR1 is SGHRS and CDR2 is YFSETQ. Between the trimmed V and J ends, which lost 4 bases and 0 bases, there was a span of 12 bases. CDR3 sequence: CASSMTEPSTDTQYF. The CDR3 DNA follows: TGCGCCAGCAGCATGACAGAACCTAGCACAGATACGCAGTATTTT.

The CDR3 DNA reads TGTGCCAGCAGTTACTTGCAATTCACCCTAGTCGGGGAGCTGTTTTTT. It is translated as CASSYLQFTLVGELFF. V and J are TRBV6-5 and TRBJ2-2; D is unclear. CDR3 length equals 16 residues. Trimming removed 1 base from V and 7 bases from J, with 16 bases in between. The germline gives CDR1 MNHEY, CDR2 SVGAGI.